The 23 T cell receptor beta chains presented below share a single source sample, sequenced in a study of neurological immune-mediated disorders. Time point of the sample: longitudinal time-point 2. TCRdb used MiXCR to reprocess the 5' RACE reads, holding one entry per CDR3 protein. Here the sample spans 70,000 to 90,000 distinct CDR3 sequences, about 5.6% being singletons. Sequencing used PBMCs. The source of these receptors is a woman aged 60-75 years with multiple sclerosis.

This clonotype showed up many times. The chain's CDR3 is CSVEAGLVDTQYF. In DNA, the CDR3 is TGCAGCGTCGAGGCTGGGTTAGTAGATACGCAGTATTTT. V gene TRBV29-1 combines with J gene TRBJ2-3; D gene unclear. The CDR3 totals 13 residues. Germline V lookup: CDR1 SQVTM, CDR2 ANQGSEA. Trimming stripped 6 bases from V and 5 bases from J, with 15 bases between.

This clonotype showed up many times. The chain is built from TRBV18 and TRBJ1-1; TRBD1 matches at 9 bases. This CDR3 contains 14 residues. CDR1 and CDR2 from the germline V gene are KGHSH and LQKENI. V lost 1 base to trimming and J lost 7 bases; unmatched junction nucleotides: 4. The CDR3 bases are TGTGCCAGCTCACCACGGGACAGGGAGGGTGAAGCTTTCTTT. Translated, it gives CASSPRDREGEAFF. The full variable domain, its missing parts supplied by reference TRBV18 and TRBJ1-1, is NAGVMQNPRHLVRRRGQEARLRCSPMKGHSHVYWYRQLPEEGLKFMVYLQKENIIDESGMPKERFSAEFPKEGPSILRIQQVVRGDSAAYFCASSPRDREGEAFFGQGTRLTVV.

This clonotype was picked up many times. The V call is TRBV27, the J call TRBJ2-1, with 11 bases fitting TRBD2. Germline assignment: CDR1 MNHEY and CDR2 SMNVEV (reference sequence). J was trimmed by 5 bases and V by 3 bases; bases with no gene match: 6. The CDR3 consists of 16 residues. This chain's CDR3 is CASSFLVAGGNNEQFF. In DNA form, the CDR3 reads TGTGCCAGCAGTTTTCTCGTAGCGGGGGGGAACAATGAGCAGTTCTTC.

This clonotype was seen repeatedly, ten times or more. The CDR3 spells CSAPGTGRETQYF. The CDR3 coding sequence is TGCAGTGCCCCCGGGACAGGGCGGGAGACCCAGTACTTC. The chain uses TRBV20-1 and TRBJ2-5; the match to TRBD1 covers 9 bases. Looked up from germline, CDR1 is DFQATT and CDR2 is SNEGSKA (reference sequence). The length of the CDR3 is 13 residues. V shed 6 bases, J shed 5 bases, and the junction held 7 bases outside the gene matches.

In this sample, this clonotype turned up a few times. The chain recombines TRBV29-1 with TRBJ1-2, with TRBD1 matching over 9 bases. The J segment lost 5 bases and the V segment lost 7 bases, leaving 11 bases of the junction unmatched. Germline V CDR1 and CDR2: SQVTM, ANQGSEA. The CDR3 covers 14 residues. The DNA for the CDR3 is TGCAGCGCCCGGGACAGGGAAGCGTATTATGGCTACACCTTC. This encodes CSARDREAYYGYTF.

V usage is TRBV5-8 and J usage is TRBJ1-1, with no clear D. The germline V and J ends were trimmed by 4 bases and 1 base, with 8 bases remaining between them. There are 13 residues in the CDR3. The V gene's germline CDR1 is SGHTS and CDR2 YDEGEE. DNA for the CDR3: TGTGCCAGCAGCCGGCAAAGGAACACTGAAGCTTTCTTT. Translating gives CASSRQRNTEAFF.

This clonotype has ten or more counts. The rearrangement links TRBV20-1 to TRBJ2-7; D may correspond to TRBD1 or TRBD2 (7 bases each). Trimming pared 6 bases from V and 5 bases from J, leaving 17 bases between. The CDR3 sequence is 13 residues long. Germline V gene lookup returns CDR1 DFQATT and CDR2 SNEGSKA (reference sequence). CDR3 region: CSAIGRGGNEQYF. The CDR3 coding sequence is TGCAGTGCCATAGGCAGGGGGGGCAACGAGCAGTACTTC.

In its sample, this clonotype was seen many times. This chain connects TRBV5-5 to TRBJ1-5; weak D call: TRBD1 (5 bases). Germline loops: CDR1 SGHKS, CDR2 YYEKEE (reference sequence). Trimming cost V 0 bases and J 2 bases, with 6 bases left between them. The CDR3 totals 14 residues. CDR3 nucleotide sequence: TGTGCCAGCAGCTTGGAACAGGGCAATCAGCCCCAGCATTTT. Translation: CASSLEQGNQPQHF.

This clonotype occurred many times. The chain couples TRBV12-3 or TRBV12-4 to TRBJ1-2; maybe TRBD1 (6 bases). The V end was cut by 4 bases, the J end by 0 bases, with 12 bases between. The CDR3 spans 15 residues. CDR3 sequence: CASSSPDRANYGYTF. The DNA of the CDR3 is TGTGCCAGCAGTTCCCCGGACAGAGCTAACTATGGCTACACCTTC.

This chain connects TRBV7-9 to TRBJ1-5, with D perhaps matching TRBD1 (6 bases). CDR1 is SEHNR, CDR2 FQNEAQ, per germline (reference sequence). V was trimmed by 4 bases and J by 1 base, leaving 11 bases between them. The length of the CDR3 is 15 residues. The CDR3 loop is CASSSSGASNQPQHF. The CDR3 region has the DNA TGTGCCAGCAGCTCCTCAGGGGCGAGCAATCAGCCCCAGCATTTT.

This sequence joins TRBV5-1 and TRBJ2-7, with a possible D match to TRBD1 (5 bases). The germline CDR1 and CDR2 sequences are SGHRS and YFSETQ. The CDR3 length is 14 residues. The ends were cut back, 3 bases at V and 4 bases at J, with 14 bases in the middle. CDR3 loop: CASSSVAGIYEQYF. The CDR3 DNA sequence: TGCGCCAGCAGCTCCGTGGCAGGGATTTACGAGCAGTACTTC.

This clonotype has a count of ten or more. The V gene is TRBV18, the J gene TRBJ1-1, with 9 bases fitting TRBD1. V gave up 6 bases and J gave up 4 bases; unmatched junction bases: 6. Looked up from germline, CDR1 is KGHSH and CDR2 is LQKENI. The CDR3 covers 14 residues. The CDR3 DNA reads TGTGCCAGCTCCCCGGACAGGGGAACCACTGAAGCTTTCTTT. Translation: CASSPDRGTTEAFF.

This clonotype was seen repeatedly, ten times or more. This sequence joins TRBV7-8 and TRBJ1-4; D is ambiguous. The length of the CDR3 is 14 residues. The V and J ends lost 5 bases and 4 bases respectively, with 11 bases between them. Germline CDR1 reads SGHVS; CDR2 reads FQNEAQ. CDR3 amino acids: CASSPQGVNEKLFF. DNA of the CDR3: TGTGCCAGCAGCCCCCAAGGTGTTAATGAAAAACTGTTTTTT.

This clonotype was observed many times. V and J are TRBV18 and TRBJ2-7, with TRBD1 matching 8 bases. The junction had 5 bases not matched to a gene; V was cut back by 1 base and J by 0 bases. The CDR3 runs 16 residues. The germline gives CDR1 KGHSH, CDR2 LQKENI. The CDR3 loop reads CASSPRLQGGSYEQYF. CDR3 nucleotides: TGTGCCAGCTCACCACGGTTACAGGGGGGCTCCTACGAGCAGTACTTC.

At least ten counts were recorded for this clonotype. One end of the junction does not line up with germline, which may come from a read error. The rearrangement uses TRBV12-3 or TRBV12-4 and TRBJ2-1, with 10 bases aligning to TRBD2. The CDR3 runs 15 residues. CDR3 coding DNA: TGTGCCAGCAGCTTAGGGACTAGCGCTAGCAATGAGCAGTTCTTC. It specifies CASSLGTSASNEQFF.

Many counts were recorded for this clonotype. The gene calls are TRBV3-1 and TRBJ2-5; 8 bases are shared with TRBD2. Germline V gives CDR1 LGHDT, CDR2 YNNKEL (reference sequence). The CDR3 is 14 amino acids. V dropped 1 base and J dropped 5; count of bases not matched to a gene: 3. CDR3 in DNA: TGTGCCAGCAGCCAAGTGGGACTAGTGGAGACCCAGTACTTC. Its protein product is CASSQVGLVETQYF.

As regards this clonotype: This may be a read error: a much more frequent sequence differs by one nucleotide. The rearrangement links TRBV6-2 or TRBV6-3 to TRBJ2-7; D remains unclear. CDR3 size: 11 residues. Germline CDR1 reads MNHEY; CDR2 reads SVGEGT. V gave up 8 bases and J gave up 3 bases, with 8 bases separating them. For the CDR3, the DNA is TGTGCCAGCGGCTTAGACTACGAGCAGTACTTC. Residues: CASGLDYEQYF.

The sample holds many counts of this clonotype. The genes are TRBV4-1 and TRBJ1-1; the D is unclear. The V end was cut by 4 bases, the J end by 0 bases, with 9 bases between. Germline lookup yields CDR1 MGHRA and CDR2 YSYEKL. The CDR3 is made up of 14 amino acids. The CDR3 DNA follows: TGCGCCAGCAGCCTTCGGTTCATGAACACTGAAGCTTTCTTT. Its translation is CASSLRFMNTEAFF.

This clonotype showed up many times. This chain links TRBV28 with TRBJ2-6; D is unresolved. This CDR3 has 14 amino acids. The V gene's germline CDR1 is MDHEN and CDR2 SYDVKM. The V end was cut by 5 bases, the J end by 3 bases, with 8 bases between. CDR3: CASSLANGANVLTF. The DNA of the CDR3 is TGTGCCAGCAGTCTGGCTAATGGGGCCAACGTCCTGACTTTC.

This chain uses TRBV5-1 with TRBJ2-2; 9 nucleotides agree with TRBD2. Germline CDR1 and CDR2: SGHRS and YFSETQ. The CDR3 spans 16 residues. J was trimmed by 1 base and V by 0 bases; bases with no gene match: 1. The CDR3 sequence: CASSLGLAVNTGELFF. CDR3 in DNA: TGCGCCAGCAGCTTGGGACTAGCGGTGAACACCGGGGAGCTGTTTTTT.

V is TRBV12-3 or TRBV12-4 and J is TRBJ1-5, with a possible D match to TRBD1 (5 bases). The CDR3 extends over 16 amino acids. V lost 1 base, J lost 9 bases, and 19 bases lay in between. DNA for the CDR3: TGTGCCAGCAGTTTAGTGGGGCCCGGGACGCAATGGCCCCAGCATTTT. As protein: CASSLVGPGTQWPQHF.

This clonotype was recorded at least ten times. This rearrangement joins TRBV12-3 or TRBV12-4 to TRBJ2-7; D possibly uses TRBD1 or TRBD2 (6 bases each). This CDR3 has 14 amino acids. V lost 6 bases and J lost 3, with 15 bases in between. CDR3 in DNA: TGTGCCAGCAGCCTCGACAGGCGGGACTACGAGCAGTACTTC. Amino acids: CASSLDRRDYEQYF.

In this sample, this clonotype turned up many times. The chain carries TRBV29-1 and TRBJ2-7; D may be TRBD1 or TRBD2 (5 bases each). V was pared by 3 bases and J by 4 bases, with 16 bases between. CDR3 length: 14 residues. Germline CDR1 reads SQVTM; CDR2 reads ANQGSEA. The CDR3 nucleotides are TGCAGCGTTGAGACGAGGGGACGGATTTACGAGCAGTACTTC. It yields the protein CSVETRGRIYEQYF.